A single T cell receptor (beta chain) is shown here with its context. The data belong to a study of blood T cell repertoires in COVID-19. Study details: Nucleic acid was either cDNA or gDNA, and it came from T cells, B-cell-depleted T cells, or PBMCs.

Produced via immunoSEQ multiplex PCR; TCRdb's table is partial and in-frame only. The sample records fewer than 150,000 clones, roughly four fifths being singletons. CDR3 length equals 16 residues. V was shortened by 4 bases and J by 4 bases, with 18 bases between the two germline ends. Per germline, CDR1 SEHNR and CDR2 FQNEAQ (reference sequence). Input material: peripheral blood. The chain carries TRBV7-9 and TRBJ2-3; maybe TRBD1 (6 bases). This TCR was sampled from a human donor in a cohort sampled during active COVID-19. In nucleotides, the CDR3 is TGTGCCAGCAGCTCTGGATTGGGGGCTGGCGCAGATACGCAGTATTTT. It translates to CASSSGLGAGADTQYF.